Below are 21 T cell receptor beta chains sequenced from a single sample in a study of tumor-infiltrating lymphocytes in primary liver carcinoma. The researchers produced TCR beta cDNA from 400 to 650 ng total RNA with a constant-region primer. ARM-PCR, slightly modified, supplied the TCR beta libraries through three nested multiplex PCR rounds. Forward primers for TRBV1-TRBV30 and a C-beta reverse primer served the first two PCR rounds, at about 10 cycles each. From the multiplex PCR reads, TCRdb called clonotypes with MiXCR, one entry per CDR3 protein. The sample lists about 64,000 distinct CDR3 sequences; roughly two thirds were seen once. Without any cell sorting, roughly 20-32 mg of bulk tissue yielded co-extracted RNA and DNA. The sample was liver tumor tissue from sampling region 4. The subset is: tumor region T4, right-lateral pole. The receptors here all came from a man aged 35-49 years with primary liver carcinoma and hepatitis B virus infection.

To note about this clonotype: Germline is not matched at one junction end, which may reflect a read error. This chain connects TRBV6-2 or TRBV6-3 to TRBJ2-1, with D tentatively TRBD1 or TRBD2 (6 bases each). The CDR3 sequence is 15 residues long. The germline gives CDR1 MNHEY, CDR2 SVGEGT. CDR3 DNA: TGTGCCAGCCGAATATTCCTAGGGGGAGGACGAGAGCAGATCTTC. This sequence encodes CASRIFLGGGREQIF.

The chain recombines TRBV12-3 or TRBV12-4 with TRBJ2-7; D may correspond to TRBD1 or TRBD2 (5 bases each). CDR3 length equals 15 residues. Trimming shortened V by 1 base and J by 6 bases, and 16 bases separated the two germline ends. The CDR3 spells CASSLGQRADCEQYF. CDR3 bases: TGTGCCAGCAGTTTAGGACAGAGGGCCGACTGCGAGCAGTACTTC.

This clonotype came up many times. The junction and the germline gene differ at one end; a read error may be behind it. V usage is TRBV29-1 and J usage is TRBJ1-1; perhaps TRBD1 as D (5 bases). The CDR3 loop spans 14 amino acids. The germline V gene has CDR1 SQVTM and CDR2 ANQGSEA. DNA of the CDR3: TGCAGCGTTGAGGGGACGCCGTCCTCGCCTGAAGCTCTCTTT. Translation: CSVEGTPSSPEALF.

This clonotype was recorded at least ten times. This chain links TRBV10-3 with TRBJ1-5; TRBD1 matches at 7 bases. V lost 8 bases and J lost 4; bases outside the gene matches: 5. CDR3 length equals 13 residues. CDR1 is ENHRY and CDR2 is SYGVKD in the germline V gene. The CDR3 loop is CAIQGGSNQPQHF. The CDR3, as DNA: TGTGCCATCCAGGGGGGGAGTAATCAGCCCCAGCATTTT.

This chain joins TRBV5-1 and TRBJ2-1; the D is unclear. CDR3 length: 16 residues. Trimming removed 3 bases from V and 6 bases from J, with 19 bases in between. Per the germline V gene, CDR1 is SGHRS and CDR2 is YFSETQ. The CDR3 loop reads CASSYQKPDGRNEQFF. CDR3 sequence (DNA): TGCGCCAGCAGCTACCAAAAGCCGGACGGTCGCAATGAGCAGTTCTTC.

In regard to this clonotype: At one boundary the junction diverges from the germline segment, which might be a read error. The chain couples TRBV4-3 to TRBJ2-5, with a possible D match to TRBD2 (5 bases). The germline V gene encodes CDR1 LGHNA and CDR2 YSLEER. This CDR3 contains 13 residues. The CDR3 DNA reads TGCGTCAGCAGCCAAGGTCGAGGGGAGACCCAGTACTTC. This translates into CVSSQGRGETQYF.

Note on this clonotype: This could be a read error, since a much larger clone is one nucleotide away. V is TRBV25-1 and J is TRBJ2-2; 12 bases fit TRBD2. Trimming cost V 3 bases and J 7 bases; bases outside gene matches: 6. Per the germline V gene, CDR1 is MGHDK and CDR2 is SYGVNS. The CDR3 sequence is 16 residues long. CDR3 nucleotides: TGTGCCAGCAGTGAGTCCCCTAGCGGGAGGGTCGGGGAGCTGTTTTTT. It yields the protein CASSESPSGRVGELFF.

On this clonotype itself: A much larger clonotype is one base distant, so this may be a read error. The V gene is TRBV6-1, the J gene TRBJ2-2; D remains unclear. The germline CDR1 and CDR2 sequences are MNHNS and SASEGT. This CDR3 spans 15 amino acids. CDR3 sequence: CTSSEGWWLAGELFF. The CDR3 bases are TGTACCAGCAGTGAAGGGTGGTGGCTCGCCGGGGAGCTGTTTTTT.

The table lists this clonotype with many counts. The chain joins TRBV5-1 to TRBJ1-1; a possible D gene is TRBD1 (6 bases). The CDR3 spans 16 residues. CDR1 is SGHRS and CDR2 is YFSETQ in the germline V gene. Trimming took 0 bases from V and 6 from J, leaving 18 bases between them. CDR3 loop: CASSLAPQGGNAEAFF. The DNA of the CDR3 is TGCGCCAGCAGCTTGGCTCCCCAAGGGGGAAACGCTGAAGCTTTCTTT.

This clonotype was counted only a few times. Its ends do not fully match the called genes, so a read error is possible. V and J are TRBV12-3 or TRBV12-4 and TRBJ2-7; D not resolved. The CDR3 loop spans 14 amino acids. The CDR3 region is CASSLVGRPFEQHF. The DNA for the CDR3 is TGTGCCAGCAGTTTAGTAGGCAGACCATTCGAGCAGCACTTC.

This clonotype came up a few times. V gene TRBV29-1 combines with J gene TRBJ2-7, with D possibly being TRBD1 (6 bases). V was trimmed by 1 base and J by 6 bases, leaving 7 bases between them. The germline gives CDR1 SQVTM, CDR2 ANQGSEA. The CDR3 length is 11 residues. CDR3 sequence (DNA): TGCAGCGTTGAAGGAGGGGGCGAGCAGTACTTC. This sequence encodes CSVEGGGEQYF.

This clonotype was counted between two and nine times. J is TRBJ2-1 and V is TRBV29-1; no clear D gene. The CDR3 covers 12 residues. The germline V gene encodes CDR1 SQVTM and CDR2 ANQGSEA. V lost 6 bases to trimming and J lost 2 bases, with 8 bases between them. CDR3 nucleotides: TGCAGCGTCACCCTTACCTACAATGAGCAGTTCTTC. It codes for CSVTLTYNEQFF.

The chain is built from TRBV30 and TRBJ2-6; D is undetermined. Germline V lookup: CDR1 GTSNPN, CDR2 SVGIG (reference sequence). V lost 3 bases to trimming and J lost 3 bases, with 6 bases between them. There are 13 residues in the CDR3. DNA of the CDR3: TGTGCCTGGAGAGCTAGTGGGGCCAACGTCCTGACTTTC. Encoded protein: CAWRASGANVLTF.

The rearrangement joins TRBV12-3 or TRBV12-4 to TRBJ2-5, with TRBD2 matching 15 bases. The ends lost 2 bases at V and 7 bases at J; junction bases unmatched: 8. The CDR3 runs 17 residues. The CDR3 nucleotides read TGTGCCAGCAGTTTATACTCGGGACTAGCGGGGGGCGGGACCCAGTACTTC. Residues: CASSLYSGLAGGGTQYF.

Notes on this clonotype: This is likely a read error, given that the CDR3 carries no conserved phenylalanine or tryptophan at its end. The DNA is left out, because the CDR3 cannot be placed on it with certainty; the CDR3 is given as TCRdb lists it. The chain has TRBV11-2 and TRBJ1-1. Germline CDR1 and CDR2: SGHAT and FQNNGV. The CDR3 region is 13 residues in length, termini included. The CDR3 sequence: CASSLGPNTEASL.

Comment on this clonotype: Just one base apart from a much larger clone, this may be a read error. The V gene is TRBV10-3, the J gene TRBJ2-1, with TRBD1 matching 10 bases. The germline V gene has CDR1 ENHRY and CDR2 SYGVKD. The CDR3 sequence is 15 residues long. The CDR3 sequence is CTIRTGTGAYNEQFF. CDR3 DNA sequence: TGTACCATCAGAACCGGGACAGGGGCGTACAATGAGCAGTTCTTC.

The gene calls are TRBV11-1 and TRBJ2-7, with 10 bases matching TRBD1. The CDR3 totals 15 residues. Trimming removed 5 bases from V and 2 bases from J; junction bases left unmatched: 6. Germline CDR1 is SGHAT and CDR2 is FQDESV (reference sequence). DNA for the CDR3: TGTGCCAGCAGCCCTGGACAGGGGGGGGCCTACGAGCAGTACTTC. The encoded protein is CASSPGQGGAYEQYF.

The chain links TRBV29-1 to TRBJ2-2; tentatively, D is TRBD2 (5 bases). CDR1 and CDR2 (germline): SQVTM, ANQGSEA. CDR3 length equals 11 residues. The CDR3 DNA reads as TGCGGCTACCGGGATGGCGGGGAGCTGTTTTTT. Protein: CGYRDGGELFF.

The sample holds many counts of this clonotype. The chain joins TRBV4-2 to TRBJ2-2; D might be TRBD2 (5 bases). The ends were cut back, 0 bases at V and 4 bases at J, with 12 bases in the middle. The CDR3 covers 16 residues. Germline loops: CDR1 LGHNA, CDR2 YNFKEQ. The CDR3 sequence is CASSQDLRAITGELFF. The CDR3, as DNA: TGTGCCAGCAGCCAAGATCTGAGGGCCATCACCGGGGAGCTGTTTTTT.

This clonotype was seen just once. The junction differs from germline at one of its ends, possibly a read error. J is TRBJ1-1 and V is TRBV25-1, with unresolved D. Germline CDR1 and CDR2: MGHDK and SYGVNS. The CDR3 length is 13 residues. The chain's CDR3 is CVSRGQMNTEAFF. The CDR3 DNA is TGTGTCAGCAGAGGGCAGATGAACACTGAAGCTTTCTTT.

Regarding this clonotype: The CDR3 does not close with the conserved phenylalanine or tryptophan, likely indicating a read error. The CDR3: CASSRGPGAGNEQFS. In DNA form, the CDR3 reads TGTGCCAGCAGTCGGGGACCGGGGGCGGGAAATGAGCAGTTCTCC. This chain links TRBV6-5 with TRBJ2-1; D is perhaps TRBD1 or TRBD2 (6 bases each). The germline V gene has CDR1 MNHEY and CDR2 SVGAGI. V dropped 5 bases and J dropped 7 bases, with 18 bases sitting between them. This CDR3 comprises 15 residues.